A selection of T cell receptor beta chains follows, all from one sample in a study of blood T cell repertoires in COVID-19. The method was immunoSEQ multiplex PCR; TCRdb's version includes in-frame clones alone and lacks a portion of them. The sample has roughly 53,000 clones; over 75% are singletons. Specimen: peripheral blood. These receptors originate from a woman aged 40 to 49 with active COVID-19. Both conserved end residues are part of each CDR3. Each record gives: J gene, V gene, CDR3 length, D gene, clone size, CDR3 DNA, CDR3 protein. The D gene is left open where the match is weak. For some rows the clone size is stated as once, few or many, or as a class when expanded; others skip it.

J gene: TRBJ2-7
V gene: TRBV5-8
CDR3 length: 14
D gene: TRBD1
clone size: medium-sized
CDR3 DNA: TGTGCCAGCAGCCCCTTGACAGGGACCTACGAGCAGTACTTC
CDR3 protein: CASSPLTGTYEQYF

J gene: TRBJ2-4
V gene: TRBV2
CDR3 length: 14
D gene: .
clone size: .
CDR3 DNA: TGTGCCAGCAGTTTAGAGGCGGGTCGGGACATTCAGTACTTC
CDR3 protein: CASSLEAGRDIQYF

J gene: TRBJ1-6
V gene: TRBV7-3
CDR3 length: 13
D gene: .
clone size: .
CDR3 DNA: TGTGCCAGCAGCTTGGGGGCGCGGTCACCCCTCCACTTT
CDR3 protein: CASSLGARSPLHF

J gene: TRBJ2-7
V gene: TRBV11-3
CDR3 length: 12
D gene: TRBD1
clone size: .
CDR3 DNA: TGTGCCAGCAGCCACAGGGGCTACGAGCAGTACTTC
CDR3 protein: CASSHRGYEQYF

J gene: TRBJ1-5
V gene: TRBV19
CDR3 length: 17
D gene: .
clone size: .
CDR3 DNA: TGTGCCAGTAGTATTCACTCCTCCCGGGCGGGGAGTCAGCCCCAGCATTTT
CDR3 protein: CASSIHSSRAGSQPQHF

J gene: TRBJ1-2
V gene: TRBV6-5
CDR3 length: 13
D gene: .
clone size: .
CDR3 DNA: TGTGCCAGCAGTTATGGAGGCAACTATGGCTACACCTTC
CDR3 protein: CASSYGGNYGYTF

J gene: TRBJ1-1
V gene: TRBV10-3
CDR3 length: 17
D gene: .
clone size: .
CDR3 DNA: TGTGCCATCAGTGAGTTTGCGGTTTTACCTATGAACACTGAAGCTTTCTTT
CDR3 protein: CAISEFAVLPMNTEAFF

J gene: TRBJ2-1
V gene: TRBV4-1
CDR3 length: 18
D gene: TRBD2
clone size: .
CDR3 DNA: TGCGCCAGCAGCCTCGAGGGCCGAGCGGGGGGCATATACAATGAGCAGTTCTTC
CDR3 protein: CASSLEGRAGGIYNEQFF

J gene: TRBJ2-5
V gene: TRBV7-2
CDR3 length: 12
D gene: .
clone size: once
CDR3 DNA: TGTGCCAGCAGCCCCCAACAAGAGACCCAGTACTTC
CDR3 protein: CASSPQQETQYF

J gene: TRBJ1-1
V gene: TRBV30
CDR3 length: 19
D gene: .
clone size: .
CDR3 DNA: TGTGCCTGGACGCCCCCGATCCGCGTTCGAACTTTCATGAACACTGAAGCTTTCTTT
CDR3 protein: CAWTPPIRVRTFMNTEAFF

J gene: TRBJ2-3
V gene: TRBV2
CDR3 length: 16
D gene: TRBD2
clone size: .
CDR3 DNA: TGTGCCAGCAGTGTAGACCCGGGACTAGTTAAAGATACGCAGTATTTT
CDR3 protein: CASSVDPGLVKDTQYF

J gene: TRBJ1-4
V gene: TRBV11-2
CDR3 length: 15
D gene: TRBD1
clone size: once
CDR3 DNA: TGTGCCAGCAGCCCCCTCGGCAGGGGGCATGAAAAACTGTTTTTT
CDR3 protein: CASSPLGRGHEKLFF

J gene: TRBJ1-1
V gene: TRBV19
CDR3 length: 14
D gene: .
clone size: .
CDR3 DNA: TGTGCCAGTAGCGTGGGGCAGTCTTACACTGAAGCTTTCTTT
CDR3 protein: CASSVGQSYTEAFF

J gene: TRBJ2-7
V gene: TRBV7-6
CDR3 length: 14
D gene: TRBD1
clone size: .
CDR3 DNA: TGTGCCAGCAGCTTAGACAGGGGCCCCTACGAGCAGTACTTC
CDR3 protein: CASSLDRGPYEQYF

J gene: TRBJ2-5
V gene: TRBV7-8
CDR3 length: 18
D gene: TRBD2
clone size: .
CDR3 DNA: TGTGCCAGCAGCTTCCCGGGGCTAGCGGGACGAATCCAAGAGACCCAGTACTTC
CDR3 protein: CASSFPGLAGRIQETQYF

J gene: TRBJ2-7
V gene: TRBV9
CDR3 length: 16
D gene: TRBD1
clone size: .
CDR3 DNA: TGTGCCAGCAGCGTAAGTTCGGGACAGGGGGTAAACGAGCAGTACTTC
CDR3 protein: CASSVSSGQGVNEQYF

J gene: TRBJ2-7
V gene: TRBV30
CDR3 length: 13
D gene: .
clone size: .
CDR3 DNA: TGTGCCTGGAGTCCTAGCTTTCCCTACGAGCAGTACTTC
CDR3 protein: CAWSPSFPYEQYF

J gene: TRBJ2-3
V gene: TRBV5-4
CDR3 length: 16
D gene: TRBD1
clone size: once
CDR3 DNA: TGTGCCAGCAGCTCACCCCGCCGGACAGGGACAGATACGCAGTATTTT
CDR3 protein: CASSSPRRTGTDTQYF

J gene: TRBJ1-1
V gene: TRBV5-1
CDR3 length: 14
D gene: .
clone size: .
CDR3 DNA: TGCGCCAGCAGCAAACAGCGAGGGAGGTCTGAAGCTTTCTTT
CDR3 protein: CASSKQRGRSEAFF

J gene: TRBJ2-1
V gene: TRBV3-1/TRBV3-2
CDR3 length: 16
D gene: TRBD2
clone size: .
CDR3 DNA: TGTGCCAGCAGCCCTTTGGGCGGGGGGGCGTCTGATGAGCAGTTCTTC
CDR3 protein: CASSPLGGGASDEQFF

J gene: TRBJ1-2
V gene: TRBV19
CDR3 length: 17
D gene: TRBD1
clone size: once
CDR3 DNA: TGTGCCAGTAGTTCGGACAGGGGGCTCGTCATTAACTATGGCTACACCTTC
CDR3 protein: CASSSDRGLVINYGYTF

J gene: TRBJ2-1
V gene: TRBV19
CDR3 length: 16
D gene: TRBD2
clone size: .
CDR3 DNA: TGTGCCAGTAGTATAGGGGGGGGGACTAGTCGTAATGAGCAGTTCTTC
CDR3 protein: CASSIGGGTSRNEQFF

J gene: TRBJ1-5
V gene: TRBV2
CDR3 length: 14
D gene: TRBD1
clone size: few
CDR3 DNA: TGTGCCAGCAGCAAAGACAGGGTCAATCAGCCCCAGCATTTT
CDR3 protein: CASSKDRVNQPQHF

J gene: TRBJ1-4
V gene: TRBV7-9
CDR3 length: 14
D gene: TRBD1
clone size: .
CDR3 DNA: TGTGCCAGCAGCTTAGATGGCCACAGGGGAAAACTGTTTTTT
CDR3 protein: CASSLDGHRGKLFF

J gene: TRBJ1-1
V gene: TRBV11-2
CDR3 length: 16
D gene: TRBD1
clone size: .
CDR3 DNA: TGTGCCAGCAGCTTAGAAGGGACAGGGGATGGGACTGAAGCTTTCTTT
CDR3 protein: CASSLEGTGDGTEAFF

J gene: TRBJ2-3
V gene: TRBV7-2
CDR3 length: 15
D gene: TRBD2
clone size: .
CDR3 DNA: TGTGCCAGCAGCTTAGCGGCGGGGGTCACAGATACGCAGTATTTT
CDR3 protein: CASSLAAGVTDTQYF

J gene: TRBJ1-2
V gene: TRBV19
CDR3 length: 17
D gene: .
clone size: .
CDR3 DNA: TGTGCCAGTATTAGTGTTGAAGATATCTCGCCCAAATATGGCTACACCTTC
CDR3 protein: CASISVEDISPKYGYTF

J gene: TRBJ1-5
V gene: TRBV7-8
CDR3 length: 14
D gene: TRBD1
clone size: .
CDR3 DNA: TGTGCCAGCACCCCGTCCAGGGGGAATCAGCCCCAGCATTTT
CDR3 protein: CASTPSRGNQPQHF

J gene: TRBJ2-1
V gene: TRBV9
CDR3 length: 14
D gene: TRBD2
clone size: .
CDR3 DNA: TGTGCCAGCAGCGTAGTGACTAGCGGCAGTGAGCAGTTCTTC
CDR3 protein: CASSVVTSGSEQFF

J gene: TRBJ1-2
V gene: TRBV9
CDR3 length: 16
D gene: TRBD1
clone size: .
CDR3 DNA: TGTGCCAGCAGCGTAGGGTCCGGGACAGGCCACTATGGCTACACCTTC
CDR3 protein: CASSVGSGTGHYGYTF

J gene: TRBJ2-7
V gene: TRBV13
CDR3 length: 11
D gene: .
clone size: .
CDR3 DNA: TGTGCCAGCAGCCAGGGTGGCGAGCAGTACTTC
CDR3 protein: CASSQGGEQYF

J gene: TRBJ1-2
V gene: TRBV5-1
CDR3 length: 14
D gene: .
clone size: .
CDR3 DNA: TGCGCCAGCAGCTTGGCGCAGGGCGGTTATGGCTACACCTTC
CDR3 protein: CASSLAQGGYGYTF

J gene: TRBJ2-2
V gene: TRBV19
CDR3 length: 17
D gene: .
clone size: once
CDR3 DNA: TGTGCCAGTAGTACCGCGGTTGGCCTCACGAACACCGGGGAGCTGTTTTTT
CDR3 protein: CASSTAVGLTNTGELFF

J gene: TRBJ1-5
V gene: TRBV19
CDR3 length: 15
D gene: .
clone size: .
CDR3 DNA: TGTGCCAGTAGTATCGAGGACAGACGCAATCAGCCCCAGCATTTT
CDR3 protein: CASSIEDRRNQPQHF

J gene: TRBJ2-7
V gene: TRBV5-1
CDR3 length: 17
D gene: TRBD2
clone size: once
CDR3 DNA: TGCGCCAGCAGCTTGGCCATCCTAGCGGGGGAAAACTACGAGCAGTACTTC
CDR3 protein: CASSLAILAGENYEQYF

J gene: TRBJ1-5
V gene: TRBV20-1
CDR3 length: 16
D gene: .
clone size: once
CDR3 DNA: TGCAGTGCTAGTCCCACAGGGCAACTTCTTGATCAGCCCCAGCATTTT
CDR3 protein: CSASPTGQLLDQPQHF

J gene: TRBJ2-1
V gene: TRBV7-2
CDR3 length: 14
D gene: .
clone size: few
CDR3 DNA: TGTGCCAGCAGCTTAGGGAACGGAGGGAATGAGCAGTTCTTC
CDR3 protein: CASSLGNGGNEQFF

J gene: TRBJ1-6
V gene: TRBV24-1
CDR3 length: 16
D gene: .
clone size: .
CDR3 DNA: TGTGCCACCAGTGGGTGGGGAAAGGGGGTTAATTCACCCCTCCACTTT
CDR3 protein: CATSGWGKGVNSPLHF

J gene: TRBJ1-1
V gene: TRBV5-6
CDR3 length: 17
D gene: .
clone size: .
CDR3 DNA: TGTGCCAGCAGCTTGGACAGAGGATGGAGGAGGAACACTGAAGCTTTCTTT
CDR3 protein: CASSLDRGWRRNTEAFF

J gene: TRBJ2-7
V gene: TRBV5-1
CDR3 length: 15
D gene: TRBD1
clone size: .
CDR3 DNA: TGCGCCAGCAGCTTAGGCGGGACAGGGAGCCGCGAGCAGTACTTC
CDR3 protein: CASSLGGTGSREQYF

J gene: TRBJ1-2
V gene: TRBV3-1/TRBV3-2
CDR3 length: 14
D gene: TRBD1
clone size: .
CDR3 DNA: TGTGCCAGCAGCCAAGCGGACAGGTTGAATGGCTACACCTTC
CDR3 protein: CASSQADRLNGYTF

J gene: TRBJ2-6
V gene: TRBV6-4
CDR3 length: 15
D gene: .
clone size: .
CDR3 DNA: TGTGCCAGCAGCCCCCTCCCAGGTGGGGCCAACGTCCTGACTTTC
CDR3 protein: CASSPLPGGANVLTF

J gene: TRBJ2-7
V gene: TRBV11-2
CDR3 length: 14
D gene: .
clone size: .
CDR3 DNA: TGTGCCAGCAGCTTAGACCCGAGCTCCTACGAGCAGTACTTC
CDR3 protein: CASSLDPSSYEQYF

J gene: TRBJ1-6
V gene: TRBV12-5
CDR3 length: 15
D gene: .
clone size: .
CDR3 DNA: TGTGCTAGTGGTTTTGGACAGCTCTATAATTCACCCCTCCACTTT
CDR3 protein: CASGFGQLYNSPLHF

J gene: TRBJ2-2
V gene: TRBV11-3
CDR3 length: 15
D gene: .
clone size: .
CDR3 DNA: TGTGCCAGCAGCCTTCGCAGGGGCGGCACCGGGGAGCTGTTTTTT
CDR3 protein: CASSLRRGGTGELFF

J gene: TRBJ1-1
V gene: TRBV6-1
CDR3 length: 15
D gene: TRBD1
clone size: .
CDR3 DNA: TGTGCCAGCTGTGACGCGACAGGGGGCGGGCCGGGGGCTTTCTTT
CDR3 protein: CASCDATGGGPGAFF

J gene: TRBJ1-1
V gene: TRBV29-1
CDR3 length: 14
D gene: .
clone size: few
CDR3 DNA: TGCAGCGTGGTACCGGGACAAGGAAACACTGAAGCTTTCTTT
CDR3 protein: CSVVPGQGNTEAFF

J gene: TRBJ1-2
V gene: TRBV24-1
CDR3 length: 12
D gene: .
clone size: .
CDR3 DNA: TGTGCCACCAGTGCGGGGGTGGGCGGCTACACCTTC
CDR3 protein: CATSAGVGGYTF

J gene: TRBJ1-1
V gene: TRBV11-3
CDR3 length: 15
D gene: .
clone size: few
CDR3 DNA: TGTGCCAGCAGCTTACTCGGCACAGGCAACACTGAAGCTTTCTTT
CDR3 protein: CASSLLGTGNTEAFF

J gene: TRBJ1-4
V gene: TRBV6-2/TRBV6-3
CDR3 length: 14
D gene: .
clone size: .
CDR3 DNA: TGTGCCAGCAGTTTGTTCCTCCCGGGTGAAAAACTGTTTTTT
CDR3 protein: CASSLFLPGEKLFF

J gene: TRBJ1-6
V gene: TRBV7-6
CDR3 length: 14
D gene: .
clone size: .
CDR3 DNA: TGTGCCAGCAGCTTAGTAGGGGAAGGATCACCCCTCCACTTT
CDR3 protein: CASSLVGEGSPLHF

J gene: TRBJ1-2
V gene: TRBV5-5
CDR3 length: 13
D gene: .
clone size: .
CDR3 DNA: TGTGCCAGCAGCTTTGACAGTAACTATGGCTACACCTTC
CDR3 protein: CASSFDSNYGYTF

J gene: TRBJ2-1
V gene: TRBV11-3
CDR3 length: 15
D gene: .
clone size: .
CDR3 DNA: TGTGCCAGCAGCGTAGGAGGGATAGGGTTTAATGAGCAGTTCTTC
CDR3 protein: CASSVGGIGFNEQFF

J gene: TRBJ2-3
V gene: TRBV7-9
CDR3 length: 13
D gene: .
clone size: .
CDR3 DNA: TGTGCCAGCAGCTTAGGAGTTCCAGATACGCAGTATTTT
CDR3 protein: CASSLGVPDTQYF

J gene: TRBJ2-7
V gene: TRBV13
CDR3 length: 14
D gene: TRBD1
clone size: .
CDR3 DNA: TGTGCCAGCAGCTTCCGGGACAGGGGCCACGAGCAGTACTTC
CDR3 protein: CASSFRDRGHEQYF

J gene: TRBJ1-4
V gene: TRBV19
CDR3 length: 14
D gene: .
clone size: .
CDR3 DNA: TGTGCCACCCGAGACCCGGGAACTAATGAAAAACTGTTTTTT
CDR3 protein: CATRDPGTNEKLFF

J gene: TRBJ2-1
V gene: TRBV7-2
CDR3 length: 15
D gene: TRBD2
clone size: once
CDR3 DNA: TGTGCCAGCAGCTTGAAGACTAGCAGCAACAATGAGCAGTTCTTC
CDR3 protein: CASSLKTSSNNEQFF

J gene: TRBJ1-2
V gene: TRBV3-1/TRBV3-2
CDR3 length: 11
D gene: .
clone size: .
CDR3 DNA: TGTGCCAGCAGCCCGGGAGGCGGCTACACCTTC
CDR3 protein: CASSPGGGYTF

J gene: TRBJ2-1
V gene: TRBV29-1
CDR3 length: 13
D gene: TRBD2
clone size: .
CDR3 DNA: TGCAGCGTTGGGGACGGGGGGAGGAATGAGCAGTTCTTC
CDR3 protein: CSVGDGGRNEQFF

J gene: TRBJ1-5
V gene: TRBV5-6
CDR3 length: 13
D gene: TRBD1
clone size: .
CDR3 DNA: TGTGCCAGCAGCGCTGACAGGGATCAGCCCCAGCATTTT
CDR3 protein: CASSADRDQPQHF